This T cell receptor beta chain was sequenced for a study of CD4 T cells in relation to SARS-CoV-2 and coronaviruses. Sequencing was performed with immunoSEQ multiplex PCR; in TCRdb, only in-frame clones are kept and a portion is missing. Of under 25,000 clones in the sample, around three quarters were seen once. Trimming removed 3 bases from V and 2 bases from J; junction bases left unmatched: 3. Germline V gene data show CDR1 as LGHNA and CDR2 as YNFKEQ. This CDR3 has 15 residues. The unexposed donors gave CD4+ T cells in about 2011-2018, prior to COVID-19. The cells were cultured for 10 days before CD4+ T cells were isolated. Unexposed-donor CD4+ T cells were probed with SARS-CoV-2 S/N and four cold-coronavirus spikes, cells permitting. Cultures received half-medium IL-2 refreshes on days 3 and 7. Concerning this clone: Antigen unknown.

Input material: CD4+ T cells from PBMCs, cultured in vitro. The V and J genes are TRBV4-2 and TRBJ2-3; TRBD2 aligns across 9 bases. This receptor was obtained from a human donor in good health. CDR3 sequence: CASSQGLAFTDTQYF. CDR3 coding DNA: TGTGCCAGCAGCCAGGGACTAGCCTTCACAGATACGCAGTATTTT.